One sample yielded the 19 T cell receptor beta chains listed below, sequenced in a study of molecular identifiers for immune sequencing clone quantification. MiXCR, applied by TCRdb to the PCR reads, yields one record per CDR3 protein. There are about half a million distinct CDR3 sequences in the sample; 25% occur only once, and 0.7% to 0.9% lies in the top ten. The sequencing input was naive CD8+ T cells from blood, with Jurkat cell RNA spiked in. The sample's subset: FACS-sorted CD8+CD4-CCR7+CD45RA+ naive T cells. These receptor sequences come from a human donor in good health. Some libraries in this study had Jurkat cell RNA spiked in.

This clonotype was seen at least ten times. Sequence at one end of the junction differs from germline and may be a read error. This chain uses TRBV4-1 with TRBJ1-5, with D perhaps matching TRBD1 (6 bases). The CDR3 sequence is 15 residues long. CDR1 is MGHRA and CDR2 is YSYEKL in the germline V gene. CDR3 DNA: TGCGCCAGCAGCGGGACACGGGACGTCAATCCGCCCCAGCATTTT. Its protein is CASSGTRDVNPPQHF.

This clonotype was counted only a few times. The chain uses TRBV27 and TRBJ2-1, with D uncertain. The ends were cut back, 6 bases at V and 6 bases at J, with 21 bases in the middle. The CDR3 extends over 16 amino acids. Germline-derived CDR1 and CDR2 are MNHEY and SMNVEV (reference sequence). The CDR3 DNA is TGTGCCAGCAGACAAATTTCAGGCTCGCTGGGCAATGAGCAGTTCTTC. Translation: CASRQISGSLGNEQFF.

This clonotype has only one observation. V usage is TRBV12-3 or TRBV12-4 and J usage is TRBJ2-3; 12 positions agree with TRBD2. The CDR3 consists of 18 residues. Trimming at V came to 2 bases and at J to 5 bases, leaving 11 bases not matched to a gene. CDR3 sequence (DNA): TGTGCCAGCAGTTTATCTAGCGGGAGGGCCGGGGGAATAGATACGCAGTATTTT. It encodes CASSLSSGRAGGIDTQYF.

To note about this clonotype: This sequence may be a read error, since a much larger clone differs from it by one base. The CDR3 end shows no conserved phenylalanine or tryptophan, and so a read error is likely. The chain combines TRBV7-9 with TRBJ2-3; TRBD1 matches at 7 bases. The junction had 5 bases not matched to a gene; V was cut back by 4 bases and J by 4 bases. The CDR3 spans 14 residues. From germline, CDR1 is SEHNR and CDR2 FQNEAQ (reference sequence). The DNA of the CDR3 is TGTGCCAGCAGCTCACAAACAGGGGCAGATACGCAGTATATT. The encoded protein is CASSSQTGADTQYI.

The chain combines TRBV5-6 with TRBJ1-3; no definite D call. Germline V lookup: CDR1 SGHDT, CDR2 YYEEEE. Trimming left V 2 bases short and J 4 bases short, with 10 bases between. CDR3 length: 14 amino acids. The CDR3 DNA follows: TGTGCCAGCAGCTTCGGGCAGAGAGGAAACACCATATATTTT. Its protein product is CASSFGQRGNTIYF.

The V and J genes are TRBV19 and TRBJ1-1; 8 bases are a match to TRBD1. The CDR3 is 14 amino acids. The J segment lost 7 bases and the V segment lost 6 bases, leaving 10 bases of the junction unmatched. CDR1 and CDR2 from the germline V gene are LNHDA and SQIVND (reference sequence). CDR3 loop: CASSPGGYYNEAFF. In nucleotides, the CDR3 is TGTGCCAGTAGCCCAGGGGGCTATTACAATGAAGCTTTCTTT. The whole variable domain, filled in from reference TRBV19 and TRBJ1-1, reads DGGITQSPKYLFRKEGQNVTLSCEQNLNHDAMYWYRQDPGQGLRLIYYSQIVNDFQKGDIAEGYSVSREKKESFPLTVTSAQKNPTAFYLCASSPGGYYNEAFFGQGTRLTVV.

In this sample, this clonotype turned up many times. The gene calls are TRBV5-4 and TRBJ1-2; no reliable D call. CDR3 length: 13 residues. V lost 3 bases to trimming and J lost 2 bases, with 8 bases between them. CDR1 and CDR2 from the germline V gene are SGHNT and YYREEE (reference sequence). The CDR3 sequence is CASSSGLNYGYTF. The CDR3 DNA reads as TGTGCCAGCAGCTCCGGACTGAACTATGGCTACACCTTC.

The chain recombines TRBV29-1 with TRBJ2-1, with 7 bases identical to TRBD2. The germline CDR1 and CDR2 sequences are SQVTM and ANQGSEA. The CDR3 is made up of 13 amino acids. Trimming removed 4 bases from V and 5 bases from J; junction bases left unmatched: 5. The CDR3 loop reads CSVGLAANNEQFF. DNA for the CDR3: TGCAGCGTTGGGCTAGCGGCAAACAATGAGCAGTTCTTC.

This clonotype was observed at least ten times. The chain joins TRBV12-3 or TRBV12-4 to TRBJ2-2; 10 nucleotides agree with TRBD2. V was clipped by 7 bases and J by 0 bases; unmatched bases: 17. This CDR3 has 20 amino acids. In nucleotides, the CDR3 is TGTGCCAGCACCCCGACACCGGTAGCGGGGGGAGTCTCGAACACCGGGGAGCTGTTTTTT. Amino acid sequence: CASTPTPVAGGVSNTGELFF.

This clonotype turned up a few times. This sequence joins TRBV27 and TRBJ2-5; 7 nucleotides agree with TRBD1. Germline V lookup: CDR1 MNHEY, CDR2 SMNVEV (reference sequence). After removal of 6 bases from V and 2 bases from J, the junction contained 15 bases not matched to a gene. This CDR3 contains 17 residues. CDR3 bases: TGTGCCAGCAGCCATTTGGCGGTCCAGGGACAGCAAGAGACCCAGTACTTC. Translating gives CASSHLAVQGQQETQYF.

The chain joins TRBV10-3 to TRBJ2-5; D might be TRBD1 (5 bases). Germline V gene sequence: CDR1 ENHRY, CDR2 SYGVKD. Deletions cut 3 bases from V and 4 bases from J, with 12 bases between. CDR3 length equals 14 residues. This CDR3 reads CAISDQGLSETQYF. CDR3 DNA: TGTGCCATCAGTGATCAGGGTTTGTCAGAGACCCAGTACTTC.

The CDR3 loop is CASSEVFGYTEAFF. The CDR3 region has the DNA TGCGCCAGCAGCGAAGTTTTTGGGTACACTGAAGCTTTCTTT. V and J are TRBV4-3 and TRBJ1-1; no firm D call. The V gene lost 5 bases and the J gene lost 3 bases, with 13 bases spanning the gap. Germline-derived CDR1 and CDR2 are LGHNA and YSLEER. The CDR3 loop spans 14 amino acids.

This clonotype was counted a few times. The chain carries TRBV29-1 and TRBJ2-5; D is unclear. Germline V gene lookup returns CDR1 SQVTM and CDR2 ANQGSEA. The length of the CDR3 is 9 residues. V lost 6 bases and J lost 5, with 4 bases in between. CDR3 sequence: CSVGETQYF. In DNA, the CDR3 is TGCAGCGTCGGGGAGACCCAGTACTTC.

With regard to this clonotype: This clone may be a read error of a much larger clone one base away. The chain joins TRBV3-1 to TRBJ2-5; D is possibly TRBD2 (5 bases). Germline CDR1 and CDR2: LGHDT and YNNKEL (reference sequence). V lost 4 bases, J lost 1 base, and 13 bases lay in between. The CDR3 sequence is 15 residues long. CDR3 bases: TGTGCCAGCAGCCGAGAAGGAGGCCCCCAAGAGACCCAGTACTTC. It translates to CASSREGGPQETQYF.

A remark on this clonotype: It may be a read error: a sequence one base away is much more abundant. The chain joins TRBV7-8 to TRBJ1-1; TRBD1 matches 8 bases. From germline, CDR1 is SGHVS and CDR2 FQNEAQ. V lost 3 bases, J lost 6 bases, and 9 bases stayed unmatched. This CDR3 region has 15 residues. This chain's CDR3 is CASSLGTGGGPEAFF. The CDR3 DNA sequence: TGTGCCAGCAGCTTGGGTACAGGGGGTGGCCCTGAAGCTTTCTTT. Combining the CDR3 with reference TRBV7-8 and TRBJ1-1 gives the whole variable domain GAGVSQSPRYKVAKRGQDVALRCDPISGHVSLFWYQQALGQGPEFLTYFQNEAQLDKSGLPSDRFFAERPEGSVSTLKIQRTQQEDSAVYLCASSLGTGGGPEAFFGQGTRLTVV.

The sample holds a few counts of this clonotype. The chain joins TRBV6-5 to TRBJ2-2, with TRBD1 identical over 12 bases. Germline CDR1 is MNHEY and CDR2 is SVGAGI. CDR3 size: 17 residues. The trim removed 6 bases at V and 7 bases at J, leaving 12 bases unmatched. This CDR3 reads CASSPTPGQGAGGELFF. CDR3 DNA sequence: TGTGCCAGCAGCCCTACACCGGGACAGGGGGCCGGCGGGGAGCTGTTTTTT.

V gene TRBV7-9 combines with J gene TRBJ1-1; D perhaps matches TRBD1 (5 bases). Germline CDR1 reads SEHNR; CDR2 reads FQNEAQ (reference sequence). This CDR3 spans 14 amino acids. V was pared by 6 bases and J by 1 base, with 12 bases between. This CDR3 is CASSSGLKNTEAFF. CDR3 nucleotide sequence: TGTGCCAGCAGTTCGGGACTCAAGAACACTGAAGCTTTCTTT.

This chain's CDR3 is CASSAGQGSGNEQFF. CDR3 DNA: TGTGCCAGCAGTGCGGGACAGGGGTCGGGAAATGAGCAGTTCTTC. This chain links TRBV6-2 or TRBV6-3 with TRBJ2-1; 10 nucleotides agree with TRBD1. This CDR3 has 15 amino acids. With V trimmed by 5 bases and J by 7 bases, 8 bases remained unmatched. Germline V gives CDR1 MNHEY, CDR2 SVGEGT.

This clonotype turned up a few times. This chain connects TRBV28 to TRBJ1-5; maybe TRBD1 (5 bases). Germline CDR1 reads MDHEN; CDR2 reads SYDVKM. Trimming removed 7 bases from V and 0 bases from J, with 19 bases in between. The CDR3 contains 17 residues. CDR3 region: CASIYGTALYSNQPQHF. The CDR3 region has the DNA TGTGCCAGCATTTATGGGACCGCTCTATATAGCAATCAGCCCCAGCATTTT.